These T cell receptor beta chains were read from a single sample in a study of T cell changes during pregnancy in multiple sclerosis. Sequencing used immunoSEQ multiplex PCR; TCRdb keeps in-frame clones, though not all of them. The sample lists about 97,000 clones, about nine tenths occurring once. The sequences come from peripheral blood, collected in the second trimester of pregnancy. The receptor source for this set is a female donor in good health, enrolled as a control in a pregnancy study. The CDR3 runs from the conserved cysteine through the conserved F or W. The order of the fields is J gene, V gene, D gene, clone size, CDR3 protein, CDR3 DNA. A D gene is named only where the DNA matches it firmly. Clone size is stated in some rows and not others, as once, few, many or a class when expanded.

j_call: TRBJ1-1
v_call: TRBV18
d_call: .
clone_size: .
cdr3_aa: CASSLVGGTAEAFF
cdr3_nt: TGTGCCAGCTCACTCGTGGGGGGTACGGCTGAAGCTTTCTTT

j_call: TRBJ1-2
v_call: TRBV11-2
d_call: TRBD1
clone_size: .
cdr3_aa: CASSVGTAGRIYGYTF
cdr3_nt: TGTGCCAGCAGCGTCGGGACAGCGGGTCGAATCTATGGCTACACCTTC

j_call: TRBJ1-1
v_call: TRBV7-9
d_call: TRBD1
clone_size: .
cdr3_aa: CASSRGQYTGDTEAFF
cdr3_nt: TGTGCCAGCAGCCGGGGACAGTACACTGGGGACACTGAAGCTTTCTTT

j_call: TRBJ1-1
v_call: TRBV7-2
d_call: .
clone_size: .
cdr3_aa: CASSVISAGDTEAFF
cdr3_nt: TGTGCCAGCAGCGTAATAAGCGCGGGTGACACTGAAGCTTTCTTT

j_call: TRBJ1-3
v_call: TRBV7-9
d_call: .
clone_size: .
cdr3_aa: CASSPARSGNTIYF
cdr3_nt: TGTGCCAGCAGCCCGGCGAGGTCTGGAAACACCATATATTTT

j_call: TRBJ2-5
v_call: TRBV5-8
d_call: TRBD1
clone_size: .
cdr3_aa: CASSPGQGPETQYF
cdr3_nt: TGTGCCAGCAGCCCTGGACAGGGCCCAGAGACCCAGTACTTC

j_call: TRBJ2-3
v_call: TRBV7-2
d_call: .
clone_size: .
cdr3_aa: CALAMGTTNTDTQYF
cdr3_nt: TGTGCCCTAGCTATGGGCACTACTAACACAGATACGCAGTATTTT

j_call: TRBJ2-2
v_call: TRBV5-6
d_call: .
clone_size: .
cdr3_aa: CASSFDNENTGELFF
cdr3_nt: TGTGCCAGCAGCTTCGACAACGAAAACACCGGGGAGCTGTTTTTT

j_call: TRBJ2-7
v_call: TRBV11-2
d_call: .
clone_size: .
cdr3_aa: CASSILDSISYEQYF
cdr3_nt: TGTGCCAGCAGCATATTGGACAGCATCTCCTACGAGCAGTACTTC

j_call: TRBJ2-7
v_call: TRBV5-1
d_call: .
clone_size: .
cdr3_aa: CASSFPGMEQYF
cdr3_nt: TGCGCCAGCAGCTTCCCCGGGATGGAGCAGTACTTC

j_call: TRBJ2-7
v_call: TRBV19
d_call: .
clone_size: .
cdr3_aa: CASSIGGQIYEQYF
cdr3_nt: TGTGCCAGTAGTATAGGCGGACAAATCTACGAGCAGTACTTC

j_call: TRBJ1-5
v_call: TRBV28
d_call: TRBD1
clone_size: .
cdr3_aa: CASRAGGRNQPQHF
cdr3_nt: TGTGCCAGCAGGGCAGGGGGCCGCAATCAGCCCCAGCATTTT

j_call: TRBJ1-6
v_call: TRBV7-2
d_call: TRBD1
clone_size: .
cdr3_aa: CASSPDGQGWSPLHF
cdr3_nt: TGTGCCAGCAGCCCGGACGGACAGGGGTGGTCACCCCTCCACTTT

j_call: TRBJ2-1
v_call: TRBV19
d_call: TRBD2
clone_size: .
cdr3_aa: CASSAGTSGYNEQFF
cdr3_nt: TGTGCCAGTAGTGCCGGGACTAGCGGCTACAATGAGCAGTTCTTC

j_call: TRBJ2-3
v_call: TRBV5-6
d_call: TRBD1
clone_size: .
cdr3_aa: CASSSLGRDRVTDTQYF
cdr3_nt: TGTGCCAGCAGCTCGCTAGGCCGGGACAGGGTCACAGATACGCAGTATTTT

j_call: TRBJ2-7
v_call: TRBV27
d_call: .
clone_size: few
cdr3_aa: CASSLLRSYEQYF
cdr3_nt: TGTGCCAGCAGTTTACTGAGGTCCTACGAGCAGTACTTC